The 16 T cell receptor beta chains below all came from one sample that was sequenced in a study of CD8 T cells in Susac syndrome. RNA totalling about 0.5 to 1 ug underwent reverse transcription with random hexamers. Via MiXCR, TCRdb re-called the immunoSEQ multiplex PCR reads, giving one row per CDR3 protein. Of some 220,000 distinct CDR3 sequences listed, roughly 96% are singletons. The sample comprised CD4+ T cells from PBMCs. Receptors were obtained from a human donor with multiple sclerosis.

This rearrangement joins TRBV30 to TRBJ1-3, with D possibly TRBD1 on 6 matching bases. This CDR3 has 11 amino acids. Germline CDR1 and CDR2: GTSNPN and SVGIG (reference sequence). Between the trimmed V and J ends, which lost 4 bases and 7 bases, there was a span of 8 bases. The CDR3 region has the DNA TGTGCCTGGACACAGGGTAACACCATATATTTT. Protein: CAWTQGNTIYF.

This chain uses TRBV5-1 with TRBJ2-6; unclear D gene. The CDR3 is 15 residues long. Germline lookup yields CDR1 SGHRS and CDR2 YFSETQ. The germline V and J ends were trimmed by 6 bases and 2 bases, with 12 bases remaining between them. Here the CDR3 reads CASKDPGTGANVLTF. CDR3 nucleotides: TGCGCCAGCAAGGACCCTGGGACTGGGGCCAACGTCCTGACTTTC.

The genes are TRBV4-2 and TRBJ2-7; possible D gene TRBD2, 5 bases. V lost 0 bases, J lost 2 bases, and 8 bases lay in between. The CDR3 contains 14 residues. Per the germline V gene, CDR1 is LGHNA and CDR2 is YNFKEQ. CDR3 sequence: CASSQEGGTYEQYF. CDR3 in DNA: TGTGCCAGCAGCCAAGAAGGAGGTACCTACGAGCAGTACTTC.

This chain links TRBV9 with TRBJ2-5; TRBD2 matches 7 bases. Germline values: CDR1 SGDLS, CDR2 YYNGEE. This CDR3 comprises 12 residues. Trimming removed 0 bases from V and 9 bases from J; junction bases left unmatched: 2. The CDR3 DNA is TGTGCCAGCAGCGTAGACCGGGGGGCCCAGTACTTC. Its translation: CASSVDRGAQYF.

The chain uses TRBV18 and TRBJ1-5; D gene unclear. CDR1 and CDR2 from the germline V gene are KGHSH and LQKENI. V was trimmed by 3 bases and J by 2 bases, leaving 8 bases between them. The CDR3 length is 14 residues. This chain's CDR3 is CASSPLERNQPQHF. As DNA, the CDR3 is TGTGCCAGCTCACCTTTGGAACGCAATCAGCCCCAGCATTTT.

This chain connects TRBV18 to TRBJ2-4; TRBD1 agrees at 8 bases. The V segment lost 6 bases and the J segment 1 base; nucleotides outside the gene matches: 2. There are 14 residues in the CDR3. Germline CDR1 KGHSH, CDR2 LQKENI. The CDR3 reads CASSRTGAKNIQYF. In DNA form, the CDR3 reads TGTGCCAGCTCGCGGACAGGGGCCAAAAACATTCAGTACTTC.

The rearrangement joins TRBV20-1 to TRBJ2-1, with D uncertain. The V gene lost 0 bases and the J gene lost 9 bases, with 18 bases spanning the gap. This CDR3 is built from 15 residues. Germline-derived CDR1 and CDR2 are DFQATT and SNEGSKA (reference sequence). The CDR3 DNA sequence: TGCAGTGCTAGAGATCAGCCTAAGGGCCGCGGTGAGCAGTTCTTC. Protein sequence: CSARDQPKGRGEQFF.

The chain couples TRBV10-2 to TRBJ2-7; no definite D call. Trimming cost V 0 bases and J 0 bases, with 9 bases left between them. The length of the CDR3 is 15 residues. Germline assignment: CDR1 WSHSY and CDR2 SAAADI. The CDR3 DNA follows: TGCGCCAGCAGTGAGTCTTTAGGCGTCTCCTACGAGCAGTACTTC. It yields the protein CASSESLGVSYEQYF.

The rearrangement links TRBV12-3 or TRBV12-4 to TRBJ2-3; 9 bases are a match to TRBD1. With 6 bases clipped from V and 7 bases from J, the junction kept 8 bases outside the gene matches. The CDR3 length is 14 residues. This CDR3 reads CASRWTGATNTQYF. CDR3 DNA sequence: TGTGCCAGCAGGTGGACAGGGGCCACGAATACGCAGTATTTT.

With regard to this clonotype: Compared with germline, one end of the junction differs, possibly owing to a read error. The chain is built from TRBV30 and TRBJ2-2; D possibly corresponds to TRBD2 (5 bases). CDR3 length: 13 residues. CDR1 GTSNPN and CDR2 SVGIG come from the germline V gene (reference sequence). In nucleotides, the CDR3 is TGTGCCTGGTCTTTCCTCACGTCTGGGGAGCTGCTTTTT. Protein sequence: CAWSFLTSGELLF.

CDR3 nucleotide sequence: TGTGCCAGCAAGGACAGGGCTTACACCGGGGAGCTGTTTTTT. Amino acids: CASKDRAYTGELFF. The chain is built from TRBV7-9 and TRBJ2-2; 8 bases are shared with TRBD1. The CDR3 sequence is 14 residues long. CDR1 and CDR2 (germline): SEHNR, FQNEAQ (reference sequence). With V trimmed by 7 bases and J by 3 bases, 4 bases remained unmatched.

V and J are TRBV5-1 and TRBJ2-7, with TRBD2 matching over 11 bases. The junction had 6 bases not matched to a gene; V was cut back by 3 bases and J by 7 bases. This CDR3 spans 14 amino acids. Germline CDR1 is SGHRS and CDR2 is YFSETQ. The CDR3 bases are TGCGCCAGCAGCTCGACTAGCGGGGTCGGAGAGCAGTACTTC. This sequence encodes CASSSTSGVGEQYF. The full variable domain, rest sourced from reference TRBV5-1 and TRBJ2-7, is KAGVTQTPRYLIKTRGQQVTLSCSPISGHRSVSWYQQTPGQGLQFLFEYFSETQRNKGNFPGRFSGRQFSNSRSEMNVSTLELGDSALYLCASSSTSGVGEQYFGPGTRLTVT.

Here the CDR3 reads CASSPQMNPNYGYTF. The CDR3 DNA reads TGTGCCAGCAGCCCACAGATGAACCCTAACTATGGCTACACCTTC. This rearrangement joins TRBV12-3 or TRBV12-4 to TRBJ1-2; D is unresolved. This CDR3 spans 15 amino acids. V was pared by 6 bases and J by 0 bases, with 14 bases between.

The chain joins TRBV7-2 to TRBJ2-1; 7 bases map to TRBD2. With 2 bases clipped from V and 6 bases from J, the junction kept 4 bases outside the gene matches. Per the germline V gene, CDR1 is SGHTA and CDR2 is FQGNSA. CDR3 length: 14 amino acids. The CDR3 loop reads CASSLPLAFNEQFF. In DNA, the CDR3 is TGTGCCAGCAGCTTACCACTAGCGTTCAATGAGCAGTTCTTC.

DNA for the CDR3: TGTGCCAGCAGCTTAGCGATGAACACTGAAGCTTTCTTT. Translated: CASSLAMNTEAFF. This sequence joins TRBV7-2 and TRBJ1-1; unclear D gene. Germline loops: CDR1 SGHTA, CDR2 FQGNSA. Trimming took 0 bases from V and 0 from J, leaving 2 bases between them. The CDR3 spans 13 residues.

The CDR3 nucleotides read TGCGCCAGCAGCTTTGTCCCAGGATACGAAGCTTTCTTT. It specifies CASSFVPGYEAFF. This chain joins TRBV5-1 and TRBJ1-1; D is ambiguous. Trimming took 2 bases from V and 8 from J, leaving 13 bases between them. Germline CDR1 is SGHRS and CDR2 is YFSETQ. The CDR3 spans 13 residues.